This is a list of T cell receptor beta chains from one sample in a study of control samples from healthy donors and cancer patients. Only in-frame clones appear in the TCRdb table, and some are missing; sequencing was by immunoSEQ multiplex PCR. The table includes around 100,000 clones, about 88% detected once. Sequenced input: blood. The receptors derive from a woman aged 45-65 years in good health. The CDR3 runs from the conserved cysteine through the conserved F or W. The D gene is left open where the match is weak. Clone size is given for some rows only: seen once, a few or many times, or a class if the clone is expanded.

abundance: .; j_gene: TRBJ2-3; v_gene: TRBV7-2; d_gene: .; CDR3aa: CASSPEILSTDTQYF; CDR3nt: TGTGCCAGCAGCCCCGAAATCCTATCCACAGATACGCAGTATTTT
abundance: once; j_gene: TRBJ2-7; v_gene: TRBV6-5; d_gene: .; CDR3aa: CASSYSWVGSYEQYF; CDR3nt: TGTGCCAGCAGTTACTCATGGGTTGGCTCCTACGAGCAGTACTTC
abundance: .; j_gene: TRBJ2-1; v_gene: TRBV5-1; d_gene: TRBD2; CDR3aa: CASRRLADEQFF; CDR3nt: TGCGCCAGCAGAAGACTAGCGGATGAGCAGTTCTTC
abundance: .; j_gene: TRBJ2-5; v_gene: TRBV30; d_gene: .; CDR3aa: CAWKGEEETQYF; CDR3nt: TGTGCCTGGAAAGGGGAGGAAGAGACCCAGTACTTC
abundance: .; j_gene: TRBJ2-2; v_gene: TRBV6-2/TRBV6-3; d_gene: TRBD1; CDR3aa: CASSPTHPGQWTGELFF; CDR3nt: TGTGCCAGCAGTCCAACACACCCGGGACAGTGGACCGGGGAGCTGTTTTTT
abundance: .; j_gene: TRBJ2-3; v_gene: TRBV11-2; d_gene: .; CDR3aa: CASSFSPTDTQYF; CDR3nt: TGTGCCAGCAGCTTCTCCCCCACAGATACGCAGTATTTT
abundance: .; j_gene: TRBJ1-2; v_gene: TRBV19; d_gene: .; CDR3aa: CASSLRGDYGYTF; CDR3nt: TGTGCCAGTAGTTTAAGAGGAGACTATGGCTACACCTTC
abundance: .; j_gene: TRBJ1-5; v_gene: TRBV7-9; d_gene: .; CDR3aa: CASSLVGGPDQPQHF; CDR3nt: TGTGCCAGCAGCTTAGTCGGGGGGCCGGATCAGCCCCAGCATTTT
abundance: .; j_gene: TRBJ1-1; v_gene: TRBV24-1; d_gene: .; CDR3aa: CATSEHTGRKAFF; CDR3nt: TGTGCCACCAGTGAACATACAGGGCGGAAAGCTTTCTTT
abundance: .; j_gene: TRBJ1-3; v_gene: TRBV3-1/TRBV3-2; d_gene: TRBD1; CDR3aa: CASSHPDRVGDSGNTIYF; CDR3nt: TGTGCCAGCAGCCACCCGGACAGGGTGGGGGACTCTGGAAACACCATATATTTT
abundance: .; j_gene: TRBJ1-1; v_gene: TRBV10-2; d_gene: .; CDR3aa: CASRAAGTGLLAFF; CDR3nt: TGCGCCAGCAGGGCCGCCGGGACGGGATTGTTAGCTTTCTTT
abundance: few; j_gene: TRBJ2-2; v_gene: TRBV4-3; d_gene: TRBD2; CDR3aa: CASSQGLAGGYTGELFF; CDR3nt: TGCGCCAGCAGCCAAGGACTAGCGGGAGGGTACACCGGGGAGCTGTTTTTT
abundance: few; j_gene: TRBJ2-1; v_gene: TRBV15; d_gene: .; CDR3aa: CATGAQGGHNNEQFF; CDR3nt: TGTGCCACCGGGGCCCAAGGAGGCCATAATAATGAGCAGTTCTTC
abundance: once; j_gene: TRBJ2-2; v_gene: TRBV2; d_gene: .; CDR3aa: CASMGDWSNTGELFF; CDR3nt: TGTGCCAGCATGGGGGACTGGTCGAACACCGGGGAGCTGTTTTTT
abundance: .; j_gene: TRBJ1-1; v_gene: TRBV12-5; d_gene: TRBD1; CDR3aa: CASAGDRGEAFF; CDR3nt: TGTGCTAGTGCCGGGGACAGGGGTGAGGCTTTCTTT
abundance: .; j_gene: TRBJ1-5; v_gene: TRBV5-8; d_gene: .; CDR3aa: CASSLEPGGSRPQHF; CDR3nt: TGTGCCAGCAGCTTGGAACCAGGCGGGTCACGGCCCCAGCATTTT
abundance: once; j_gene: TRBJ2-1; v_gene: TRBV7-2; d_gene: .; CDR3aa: CASSLAARNEQFF; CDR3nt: TGTGCCAGCAGCTTGGCGGCCCGAAATGAGCAGTTCTTC
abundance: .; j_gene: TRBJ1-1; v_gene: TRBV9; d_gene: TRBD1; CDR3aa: CASSVAVLRTGANTEAFF; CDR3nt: TGTGCCAGCAGCGTAGCAGTGCTTAGGACAGGGGCGAACACTGAAGCTTTCTTT
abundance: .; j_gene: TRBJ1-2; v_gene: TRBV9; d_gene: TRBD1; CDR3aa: CASSVVGTGLGYTF; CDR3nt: TGTGCCAGCAGCGTAGTCGGGACAGGGCTTGGCTACACCTTC
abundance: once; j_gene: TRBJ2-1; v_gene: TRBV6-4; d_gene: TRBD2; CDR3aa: CASSPSGRAAGEQFF; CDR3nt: TGTGCCAGCAGTCCCAGCGGGAGGGCCGCCGGTGAGCAGTTCTTC
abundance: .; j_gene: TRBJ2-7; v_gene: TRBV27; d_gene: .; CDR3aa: CASSLFRGGHEQYF; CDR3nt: TGTGCCAGCAGTTTATTCAGGGGTGGCCACGAGCAGTACTTC
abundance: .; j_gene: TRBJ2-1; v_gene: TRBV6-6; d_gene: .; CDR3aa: CASSRRTSSASYNEQFF; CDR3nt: TGTGCCAGCAGTCGTAGGACATCGTCCGCGTCCTACAATGAGCAGTTCTTC
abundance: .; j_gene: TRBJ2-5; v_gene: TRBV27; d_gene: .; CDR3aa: CASSQGFGQETQYF; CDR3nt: TGTGCCAGCAGTCAGGGGTTTGGTCAAGAGACCCAGTACTTC
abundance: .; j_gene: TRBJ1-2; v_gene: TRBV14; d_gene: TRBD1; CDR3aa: CAEPRDSIYGYTF; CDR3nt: TGTGCTGAGCCCAGGGACAGTATCTATGGCTACACCTTC
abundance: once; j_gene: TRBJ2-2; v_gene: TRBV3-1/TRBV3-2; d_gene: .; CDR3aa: CASSQDLGTARTGELFF; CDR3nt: TGTGCCAGCAGCCAAGATCTCGGGACGGCAAGGACCGGGGAGCTGTTTTTT
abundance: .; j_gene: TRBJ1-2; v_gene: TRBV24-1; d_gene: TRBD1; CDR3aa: CATSEGTAKGYTF; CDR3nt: TGTGCCACCAGTGAAGGGACAGCGAAGGGCTACACCTTC
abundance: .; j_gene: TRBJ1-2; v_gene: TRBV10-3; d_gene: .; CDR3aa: CAISSRVGYTF; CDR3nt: TGTGCCATCAGTTCAAGGGTCGGCTACACCTTC
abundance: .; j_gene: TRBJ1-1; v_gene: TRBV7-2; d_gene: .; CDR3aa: CASSLYLAEAFF; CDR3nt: TGTGCCAGCAGCTTATATCTAGCTGAAGCTTTCTTT
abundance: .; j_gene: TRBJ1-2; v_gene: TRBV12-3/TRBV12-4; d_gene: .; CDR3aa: CASSPQGYGYTF; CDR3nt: TGTGCCAGCAGCCCCCAGGGTTATGGCTACACCTTC
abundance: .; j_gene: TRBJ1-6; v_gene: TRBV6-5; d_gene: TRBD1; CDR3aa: CASSTGTDNSPLHF; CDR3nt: TGTGCCAGCTCCACCGGGACAGACAATTCACCCCTCCACTTT
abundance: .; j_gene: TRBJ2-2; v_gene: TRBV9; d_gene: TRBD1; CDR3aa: CASSVALDLGGRGHTGELFF; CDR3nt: TGTGCCAGCAGCGTAGCTCTCGACCTAGGCGGCAGGGGGCACACCGGGGAGCTGTTTTTT
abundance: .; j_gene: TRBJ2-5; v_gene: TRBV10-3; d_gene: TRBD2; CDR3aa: CAISESSSGRPETQYF; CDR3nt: TGTGCCATCAGTGAGTCGTCTAGCGGGAGGCCCGAGACCCAGTACTTC
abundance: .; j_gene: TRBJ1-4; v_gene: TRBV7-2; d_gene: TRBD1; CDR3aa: CASGQGGEKLFF; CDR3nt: TGTGCCAGCGGACAGGGTGGTGAAAAACTGTTTTTT
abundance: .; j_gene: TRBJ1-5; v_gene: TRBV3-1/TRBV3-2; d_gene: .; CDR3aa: CASSPLGGTTQENQPQHF; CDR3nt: TGTGCCAGCAGCCCCCTGGGGGGGACTACCCAGGAGAATCAGCCCCAGCATTTT
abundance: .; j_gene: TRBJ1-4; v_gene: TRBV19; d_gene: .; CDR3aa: CASSIGGKKLFF; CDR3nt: TGTGCCAGTAGTATAGGGGGAAAAAAACTGTTTTTT
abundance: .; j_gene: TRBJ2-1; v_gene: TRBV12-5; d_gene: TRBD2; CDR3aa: CASGAPGLAGVVEQFF; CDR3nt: TGTGCTAGTGGGGCGCCGGGACTAGCGGGAGTGGTTGAGCAGTTCTTC
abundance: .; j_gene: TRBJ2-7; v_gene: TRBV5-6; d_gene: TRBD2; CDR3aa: CASSKTSVHEQYF; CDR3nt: TGTGCCAGCAGCAAGACTAGCGTCCACGAGCAGTACTTC
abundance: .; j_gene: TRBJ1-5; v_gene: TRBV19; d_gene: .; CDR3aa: CASSQSNQPQHF; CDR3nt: TGTGCCAGTAGTCAGTCCAATCAGCCCCAGCATTTT
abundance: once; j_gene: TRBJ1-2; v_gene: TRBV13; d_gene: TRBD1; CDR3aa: CASRGDGQGAYLTYGYTF; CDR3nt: TGTGCCAGCAGGGGAGACGGACAGGGGGCTTACTTGACCTATGGCTACACCTTC
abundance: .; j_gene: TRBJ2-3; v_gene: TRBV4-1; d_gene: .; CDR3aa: CASSQDIVADTQYF; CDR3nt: TGCGCCAGCAGCCAAGATATCGTTGCAGATACGCAGTATTTT
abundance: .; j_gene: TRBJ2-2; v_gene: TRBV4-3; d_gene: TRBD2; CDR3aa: CASSRFRTSGYTGELFF; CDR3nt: TGCGCCAGCAGCAGGTTCAGGACTAGCGGATACACCGGGGAGCTGTTTTTT
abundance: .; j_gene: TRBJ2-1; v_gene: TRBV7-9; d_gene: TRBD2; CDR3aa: CASTAFVAGGAEQFF; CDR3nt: TGTGCCAGCACCGCCTTCGTAGCGGGAGGGGCTGAGCAGTTCTTC
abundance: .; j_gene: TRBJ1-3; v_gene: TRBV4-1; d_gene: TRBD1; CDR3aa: CASSREDRGLGNTIYF; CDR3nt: TGCGCCAGCAGCCGAGAAGACAGGGGGCTAGGAAACACCATATATTTT
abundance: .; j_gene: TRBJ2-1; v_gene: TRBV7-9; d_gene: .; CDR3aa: CASSLDYYNEQFF; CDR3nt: TGTGCCAGCAGCTTAGACTATTACAATGAGCAGTTCTTC
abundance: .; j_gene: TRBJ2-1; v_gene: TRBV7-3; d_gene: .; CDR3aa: CASSYGGRYNEQFF; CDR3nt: TGTGCCAGCAGCTACGGCGGGCGCTACAATGAGCAGTTCTTC
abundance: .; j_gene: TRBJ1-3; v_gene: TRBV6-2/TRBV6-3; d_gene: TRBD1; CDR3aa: CASSYPGQGPHSGNTIYF; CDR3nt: TGTGCCAGCAGTTACCCGGGACAGGGGCCACACTCTGGAAACACCATATATTTT
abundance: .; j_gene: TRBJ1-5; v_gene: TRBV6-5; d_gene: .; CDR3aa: CASSYGGGGNQPQHF; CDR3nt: TGTGCCAGCAGTTACGGAGGGGGTGGCAATCAGCCCCAGCATTTT
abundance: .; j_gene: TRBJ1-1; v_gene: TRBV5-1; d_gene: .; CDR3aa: CASELDTGIGEAFF; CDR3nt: TGCGCCAGCGAACTCGACACGGGTATAGGTGAAGCTTTCTTT
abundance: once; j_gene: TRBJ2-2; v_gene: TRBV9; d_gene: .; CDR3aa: CASSVMGDGGELFF; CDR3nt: TGTGCCAGCAGCGTAATGGGGGATGGCGGGGAGCTGTTTTTT
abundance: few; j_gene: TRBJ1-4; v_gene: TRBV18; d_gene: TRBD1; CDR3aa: CASSLRGTAYEKLFF; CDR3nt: TGTGCCAGCTCACTACGAGGGACAGCCTATGAAAAACTGTTTTTT
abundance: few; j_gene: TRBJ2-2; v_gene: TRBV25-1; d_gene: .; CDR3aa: CASSEYISGELFF; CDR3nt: TGTGCCAGCAGTGAATATATTTCCGGGGAGCTGTTTTTT
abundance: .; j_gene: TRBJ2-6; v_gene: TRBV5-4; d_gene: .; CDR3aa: CASSSGVWGANVLTF; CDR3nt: TGTGCCAGCAGCTCGGGAGTCTGGGGGGCCAACGTCCTGACTTTC
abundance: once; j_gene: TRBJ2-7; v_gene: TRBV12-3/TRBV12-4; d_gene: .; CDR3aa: CASGAPLEQYF; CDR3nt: TGTGCCAGCGGGGCCCCCCTCGAGCAGTACTTC
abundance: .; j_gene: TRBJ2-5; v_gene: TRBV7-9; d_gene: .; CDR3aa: CASRSADFGETQYF; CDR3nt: TGTGCCAGCAGGTCAGCGGACTTCGGGGAGACCCAGTACTTC